Listed here are 11 T cell receptor beta chains from one sample, sequenced in a study of cytomegalovirus exposure and HLA in healthy donors. Both 60 Vbeta primers and 13 Jbeta primers went into the PCR. Measured with immunoSEQ multiplex PCR; TCRdb has only the in-frame clones, and not every one. The table records over 120,000 clones, around four fifths of them present only once. Sequences were obtained from PBMCs. These TCRs come from a female donor in good health and CMV-seronegative.

The chain links TRBV6-1 to TRBJ1-6; tentative D call: TRBD1 (5 bases). This CDR3 region has 13 residues. V lost 8 bases, J lost 10 bases, and 15 bases lay in between. The V gene's germline CDR1 is MNHNS and CDR2 SASEGT. CDR3 bases: TGTGCCAGCTCGGGTCAGGGCCAATCACCCCTCCACTTT. Encoded protein: CASSGQGQSPLHF.

The genes are TRBV2 and TRBJ2-5; 10 positions match TRBD1. Germline CDR1 is SNHLY and CDR2 is FYNNEI. V lost 6 bases to trimming and J lost 5 bases; unmatched junction nucleotides: 6. The CDR3 spans 14 residues. Written as DNA, the CDR3 is TGTGCCAGCAGGTGGGACAGGGGAAGGGAGACCCAGTACTTC. It is translated as CASRWDRGRETQYF.

The chain joins TRBV11-1 to TRBJ2-7; 7 bases align to TRBD1. The CDR3 covers 14 residues. Germline CDR1 and CDR2: SGHAT and FQDESV (reference sequence). J lost 7 bases, V lost 3 bases, and 9 bases had no gene match. In DNA form, the CDR3 reads TGTGCCAGCAGCTTCCCGGGACAGCGAATAGAGCAGTACTTC. Protein: CASSFPGQRIEQYF. The full variable domain, rest sourced from reference TRBV11-1 and TRBJ2-7, is EAEVAQSPRYKITEKSQAVAFWCDPISGHATLYWYRQILGQGPELLVQFQDESVVDDSQLPKDRFSAERLKGVDSTLKIQPAELGDSAMYLCASSFPGQRIEQYFGPGTRLTVT.

This clone occurred once. The rearrangement links TRBV2 to TRBJ1-5, with 10 bases lining up with TRBD1. CDR1 is SNHLY and CDR2 is FYNNEI in the germline V gene. The V and J ends lost 3 bases and 0 bases, in that order; junction bases with no gene match: 8. The CDR3 totals 18 residues. CDR3: CASSDGTGVSYSNQPQHF. CDR3 nucleotide sequence: TGTGCCAGCAGTGATGGGACAGGGGTTTCCTATAGCAATCAGCCCCAGCATTTT.

V gene TRBV30 combines with J gene TRBJ2-1; 9 positions match TRBD2. Germline lookup yields CDR1 GTSNPN and CDR2 SVGIG (reference sequence). V was clipped by 4 bases and J by 4 bases; unmatched bases: 5. The CDR3 has 14 amino acids. The DNA of the CDR3 is TGTGCCTGGACTAGCGGGGCGGGGTACAATGAGCAGTTCTTC. Amino acids: CAWTSGAGYNEQFF.

V gene TRBV4-1 combines with J gene TRBJ1-2; D perhaps matches TRBD1 (6 bases). The CDR3 has 14 amino acids. The V gene lost 2 bases and the J gene lost 8 bases, with 15 bases spanning the gap. Germline CDR1 reads MGHRA; CDR2 reads YSYEKL. CDR3 in amino acids: CASSQPSGDVGYTF. CDR3 DNA sequence: TGCGCCAGCAGCCAACCCTCAGGGGATGTCGGCTACACCTTC.

This clone has a handful of counts. Here the CDR3 reads CASRDPGLANEKLFF. Written as DNA, the CDR3 is TGTGCCAGCAGAGACCCGGGACTGGCAAATGAAAAACTGTTTTTT. The chain couples TRBV2 to TRBJ1-4, with a tentative D call TRBD1 (5 bases). This CDR3 has 15 amino acids. V lost 6 bases and J lost 5, with 16 bases in between. Germline CDR1 and CDR2: SNHLY and FYNNEI.

The chain employs TRBV28 and TRBJ2-3; 15 bases fit TRBD2. The CDR3 totals 20 residues. The V segment lost 8 bases and the J segment 1 base; nucleotides outside the gene matches: 16. The germline gives CDR1 MDHEN, CDR2 SYDVKM. The CDR3 DNA reads as TGTGCCAGCTCTGGACTAGCGGGAGGGCCGGGTGGGCTACGCACAGATACGCAGTATTTT. This encodes CASSGLAGGPGGLRTDTQYF.

In this sample, this clone turned up once. V is TRBV28 and J is TRBJ1-1, with a weak D call TRBD1 (6 bases). Germline lookup yields CDR1 MDHEN and CDR2 SYDVKM. Trimming took 6 bases from V and 1 from J, leaving 15 bases between them. There are 15 residues in the CDR3. CDR3 in DNA: TGTGCCAGCAGACTTATGGGGGGGCAGAACACTGAAGCTTTCTTT. Its protein is CASRLMGGQNTEAFF.

The chain links TRBV2 to TRBJ2-5; D is undetermined. The germline gives CDR1 SNHLY, CDR2 FYNNEI. This CDR3 has 13 residues. V was cut by 4 bases and J by 0 bases, with 6 bases left in between. In DNA, the CDR3 is TGTGCCAGCAGTGGGGCGTACCAAGAGACCCAGTACTTC. Protein product: CASSGAYQETQYF.

This rearrangement joins TRBV5-1 to TRBJ2-5, with TRBD2 matching 7 bases. The germline CDR1 and CDR2 sequences are SGHRS and YFSETQ. V gave up 0 bases and J gave up 6 bases; unmatched junction bases: 11. The CDR3 consists of 16 residues. In nucleotides, the CDR3 is TGCGCCAGCAGCTTGGACGGAGCGGGACTCGGGCAGACCCAGTACTTC. It specifies CASSLDGAGLGQTQYF.